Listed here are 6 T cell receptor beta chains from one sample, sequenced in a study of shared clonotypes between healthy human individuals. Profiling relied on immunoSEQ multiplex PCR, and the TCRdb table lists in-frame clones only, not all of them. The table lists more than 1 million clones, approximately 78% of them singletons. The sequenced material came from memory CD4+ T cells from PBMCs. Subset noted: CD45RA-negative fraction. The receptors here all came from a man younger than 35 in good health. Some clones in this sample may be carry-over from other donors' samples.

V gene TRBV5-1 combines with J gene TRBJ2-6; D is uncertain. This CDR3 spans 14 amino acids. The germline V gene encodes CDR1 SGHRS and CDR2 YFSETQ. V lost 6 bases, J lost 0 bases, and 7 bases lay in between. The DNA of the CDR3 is TGCGCCAGCAAATCCAGCTCTGGGGCCAACGTCCTGACTTTC. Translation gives CASKSSSGANVLTF.

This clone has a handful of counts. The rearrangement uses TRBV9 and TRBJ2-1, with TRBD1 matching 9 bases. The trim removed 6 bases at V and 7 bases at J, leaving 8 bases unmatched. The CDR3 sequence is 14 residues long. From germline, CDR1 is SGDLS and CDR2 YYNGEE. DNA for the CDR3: TGTGCCAGCAAAAGCCGGACAGGGGCTAATGAGCAGTTCTTC. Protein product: CASKSRTGANEQFF. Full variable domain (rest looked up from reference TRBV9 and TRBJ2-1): DSGVTQTPKHLITATGQRVTLRCSPRSGDLSVYWYQQSLDQGLQFLIQYYNGEERAKGNILERFSAQQFPDLHSELNLSSLELGDSALYFCASKSRTGANEQFFGPGTRLTVL.

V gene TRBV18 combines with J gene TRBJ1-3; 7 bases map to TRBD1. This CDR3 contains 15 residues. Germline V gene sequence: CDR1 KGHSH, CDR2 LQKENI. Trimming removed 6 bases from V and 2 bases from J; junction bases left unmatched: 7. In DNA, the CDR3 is TGTGCCAGCTCCCCGGGACAGATTACTGGAAACACCATATATTTT. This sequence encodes CASSPGQITGNTIYF.

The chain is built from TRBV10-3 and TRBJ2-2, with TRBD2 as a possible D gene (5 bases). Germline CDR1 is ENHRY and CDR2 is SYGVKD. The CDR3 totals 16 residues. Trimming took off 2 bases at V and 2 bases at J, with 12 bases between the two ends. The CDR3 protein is CAISENSVRNTGELFF. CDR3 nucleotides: TGTGCCATCAGTGAGAATAGCGTGAGAAACACCGGGGAGCTGTTTTTT.

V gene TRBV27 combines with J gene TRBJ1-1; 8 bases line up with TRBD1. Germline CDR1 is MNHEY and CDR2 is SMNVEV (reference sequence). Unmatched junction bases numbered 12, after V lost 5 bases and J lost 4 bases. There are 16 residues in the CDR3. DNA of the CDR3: TGTGCCAGCAGTCATAGGGGGCAGGGGGCGTCCACTGAAGCTTTCTTT. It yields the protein CASSHRGQGASTEAFF.

CDR3 region: CASDTPGTGAGEAFF. In DNA form, the CDR3 reads TGTGCCAGCGATACACCCGGGACCGGGGCGGGTGAAGCTTTCTTT. This chain links TRBV28 with TRBJ1-1; TRBD1 is a possible D gene (5 bases). V shed 8 bases and J shed 7 bases, with 23 bases lying between them. The CDR3 is made up of 15 amino acids. Looked up from germline, CDR1 is MDHEN and CDR2 is SYDVKM.